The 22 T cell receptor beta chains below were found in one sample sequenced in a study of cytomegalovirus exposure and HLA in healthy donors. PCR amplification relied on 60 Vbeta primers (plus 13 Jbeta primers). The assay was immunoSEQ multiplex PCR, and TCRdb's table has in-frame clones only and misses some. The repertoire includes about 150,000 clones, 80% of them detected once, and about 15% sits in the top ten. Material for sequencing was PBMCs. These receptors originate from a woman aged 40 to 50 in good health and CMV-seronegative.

CDR3 residues: CASSPGARGEKLFF. Here the CDR3 DNA reads TGTGCCAGCTCACCAGGGGCCAGAGGCGAAAAACTGTTTTTT. The rearrangement links TRBV18 to TRBJ1-4; possible D gene TRBD1, 5 bases. Germline CDR1 and CDR2: KGHSH and LQKENI. V was clipped by 2 bases and J by 8 bases, with 12 bases between them. The CDR3 is made up of 14 amino acids.

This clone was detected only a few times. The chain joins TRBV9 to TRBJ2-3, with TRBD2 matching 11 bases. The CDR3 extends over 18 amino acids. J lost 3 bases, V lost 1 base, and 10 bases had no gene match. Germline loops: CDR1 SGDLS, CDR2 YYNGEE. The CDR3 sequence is CASSVYSGGARRTDTQYF. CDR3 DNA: TGTGCCAGCAGCGTATATAGCGGGGGGGCAAGAAGGACAGATACGCAGTATTTT.

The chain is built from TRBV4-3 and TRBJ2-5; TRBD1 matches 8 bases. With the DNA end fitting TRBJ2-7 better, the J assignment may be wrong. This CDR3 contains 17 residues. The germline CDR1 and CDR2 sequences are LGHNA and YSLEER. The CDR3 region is CASSQAPGGSVSYEQYF. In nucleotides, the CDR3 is TGCGCCAGCAGCCAAGCCCCAGGGGGCTCGGTCTCCTACGAGCAGTACTTC.

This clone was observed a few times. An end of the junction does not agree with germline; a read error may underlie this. CDR3 sequence (DNA): TGTTCCAGCAGCTTGAAGTTCACAGGGGTAGCAAACGACAAAGCTATCTTT. Translated, it gives CSSSLKFTGVANDKAIF. The gene calls are TRBV5-6 and TRBJ1-1; TRBD1 agrees at 7 bases. The V gene's germline CDR1 is SGHDT and CDR2 YYEEEE. The CDR3 has 17 residues.

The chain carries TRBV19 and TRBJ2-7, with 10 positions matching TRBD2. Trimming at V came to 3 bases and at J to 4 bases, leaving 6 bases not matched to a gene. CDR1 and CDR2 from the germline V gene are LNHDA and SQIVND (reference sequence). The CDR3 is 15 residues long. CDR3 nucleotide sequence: TGTGCCAGTAGTATCTCACTAGCGGGAATGTACGAGCAGTACTTC. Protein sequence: CASSISLAGMYEQYF.

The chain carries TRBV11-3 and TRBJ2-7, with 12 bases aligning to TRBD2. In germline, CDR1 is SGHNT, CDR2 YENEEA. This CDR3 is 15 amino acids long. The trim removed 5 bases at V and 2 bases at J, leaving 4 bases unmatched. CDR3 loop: CASSDWTSGAYEQYF. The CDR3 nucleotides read TGTGCCAGCAGCGACTGGACTAGCGGGGCCTACGAGCAGTACTTC.

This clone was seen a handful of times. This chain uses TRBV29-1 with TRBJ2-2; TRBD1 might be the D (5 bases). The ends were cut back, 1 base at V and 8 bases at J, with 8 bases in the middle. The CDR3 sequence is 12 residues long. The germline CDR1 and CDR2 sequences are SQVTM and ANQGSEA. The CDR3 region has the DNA TGCAGCGTTGAAGGGGGCTGGGGGGAGCTGTTTTTT. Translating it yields CSVEGGWGELFF.

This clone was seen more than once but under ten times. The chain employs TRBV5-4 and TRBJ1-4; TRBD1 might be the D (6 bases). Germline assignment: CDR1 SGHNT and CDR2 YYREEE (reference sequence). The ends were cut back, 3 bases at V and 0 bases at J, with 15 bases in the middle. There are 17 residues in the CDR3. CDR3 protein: CASSSTLQGSTNEKLFF. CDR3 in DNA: TGTGCCAGCAGCTCAACTCTACAGGGTTCAACTAATGAAAAACTGTTTTTT. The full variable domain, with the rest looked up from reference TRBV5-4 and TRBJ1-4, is ETGVTQSPTHLIKTRGQQVTLRCSSQSGHNTVSWYQQALGQGPQFIFQYYREEENGRGNFPPRFSGLQFPNYSSELNVNALELDDSALYLCASSSTLQGSTNEKLFFGSGTQLSVL.

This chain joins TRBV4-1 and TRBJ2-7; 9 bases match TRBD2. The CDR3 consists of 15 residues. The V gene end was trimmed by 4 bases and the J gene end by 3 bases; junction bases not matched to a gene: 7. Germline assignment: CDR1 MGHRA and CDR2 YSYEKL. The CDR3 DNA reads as TGCGCCAGCAGCCCGAAGACGACTAGCGGCTACGAGCAGTACTTC. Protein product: CASSPKTTSGYEQYF.

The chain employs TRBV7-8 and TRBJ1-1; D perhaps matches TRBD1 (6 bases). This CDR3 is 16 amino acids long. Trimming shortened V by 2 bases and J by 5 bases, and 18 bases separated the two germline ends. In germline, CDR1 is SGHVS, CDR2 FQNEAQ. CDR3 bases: TGTGCCAGCAGCTTATTCGTATTGGGGGCTGGGACTGAAGCTTTCTTT. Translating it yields CASSLFVLGAGTEAFF.

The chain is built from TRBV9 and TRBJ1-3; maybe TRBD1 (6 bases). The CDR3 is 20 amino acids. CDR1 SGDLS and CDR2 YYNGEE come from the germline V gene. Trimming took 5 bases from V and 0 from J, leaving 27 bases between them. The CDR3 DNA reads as TGTGCCAGCAGTAAAGTAGGGTTCCGGGACACAGAGACCTCTGGAAACACCATATATTTT. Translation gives CASSKVGFRDTETSGNTIYF.

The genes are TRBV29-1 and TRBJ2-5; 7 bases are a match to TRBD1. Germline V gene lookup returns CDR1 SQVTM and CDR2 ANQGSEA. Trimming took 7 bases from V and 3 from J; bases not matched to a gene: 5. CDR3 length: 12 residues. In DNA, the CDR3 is TGCAGCGCGGGGACAGTAGAAGAGACCCAGTACTTC. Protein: CSAGTVEETQYF.

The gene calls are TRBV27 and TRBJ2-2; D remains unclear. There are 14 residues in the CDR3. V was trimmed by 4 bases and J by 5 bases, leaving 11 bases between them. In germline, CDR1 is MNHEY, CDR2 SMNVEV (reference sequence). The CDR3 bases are TGTGCCAGCAGTTCATGGCAGTGGACCGGGGAGCTGTTTTTT. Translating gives CASSSWQWTGELFF.

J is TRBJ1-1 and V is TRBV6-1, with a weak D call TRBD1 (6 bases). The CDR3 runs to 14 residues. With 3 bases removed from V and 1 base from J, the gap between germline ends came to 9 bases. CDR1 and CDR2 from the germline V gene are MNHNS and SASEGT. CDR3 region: CASSETRGNTEAFF. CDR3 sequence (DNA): TGTGCCAGCAGTGAGACCAGGGGGAACACTGAAGCTTTCTTT.

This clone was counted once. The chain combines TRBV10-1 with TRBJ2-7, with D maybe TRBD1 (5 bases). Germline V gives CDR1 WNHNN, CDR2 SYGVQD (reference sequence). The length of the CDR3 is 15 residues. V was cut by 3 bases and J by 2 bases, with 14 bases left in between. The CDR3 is CASSESGKDPYEQYF. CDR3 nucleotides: TGCGCCAGCAGTGAATCAGGGAAGGATCCCTACGAGCAGTACTTC.

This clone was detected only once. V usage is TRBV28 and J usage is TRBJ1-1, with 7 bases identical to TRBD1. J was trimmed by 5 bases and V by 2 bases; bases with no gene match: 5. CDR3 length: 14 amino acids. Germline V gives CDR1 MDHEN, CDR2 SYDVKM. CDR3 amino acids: CASSLNRGGTEAFF. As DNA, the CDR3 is TGTGCCAGCAGTTTAAACAGGGGAGGTACTGAAGCTTTCTTT.

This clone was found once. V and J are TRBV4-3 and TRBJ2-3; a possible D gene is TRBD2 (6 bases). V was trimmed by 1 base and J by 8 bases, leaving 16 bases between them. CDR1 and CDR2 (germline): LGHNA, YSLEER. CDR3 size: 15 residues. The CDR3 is CASSQGLTSRGTQYF. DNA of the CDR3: TGCGCCAGCAGCCAAGGGCTCACTAGCCGGGGTACGCAGTATTTT.

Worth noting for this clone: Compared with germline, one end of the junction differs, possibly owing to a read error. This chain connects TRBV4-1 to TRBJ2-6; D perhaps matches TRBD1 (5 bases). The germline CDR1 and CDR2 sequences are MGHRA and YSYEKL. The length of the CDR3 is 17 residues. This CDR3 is CASSVPGDGAGANGLTF. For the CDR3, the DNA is TGCGCCAGCAGCGTACCGGGTGATGGGGCTGGGGCCAACGGCCTGACTTTC.

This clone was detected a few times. CDR3 nucleotide sequence: TGTGCCTGGAGACCACGCAGGACAGGGACTGAAGCTTTCTTT. It is translated as CAWRPRRTGTEAFF. The chain carries TRBV30 and TRBJ1-1; 8 bases map to TRBD1. CDR3 length: 14 residues. Germline trimming cut 3 bases from V and 5 bases from J; bases unmatched to any gene: 8. Germline lookup yields CDR1 GTSNPN and CDR2 SVGIG (reference sequence).

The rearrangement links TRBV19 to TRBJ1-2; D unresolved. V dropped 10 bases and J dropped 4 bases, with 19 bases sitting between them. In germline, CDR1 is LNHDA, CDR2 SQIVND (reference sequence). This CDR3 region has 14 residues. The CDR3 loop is CATKPDAAGYGYTF. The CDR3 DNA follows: TGTGCCACGAAGCCCGACGCGGCGGGCTATGGCTACACCTTC.

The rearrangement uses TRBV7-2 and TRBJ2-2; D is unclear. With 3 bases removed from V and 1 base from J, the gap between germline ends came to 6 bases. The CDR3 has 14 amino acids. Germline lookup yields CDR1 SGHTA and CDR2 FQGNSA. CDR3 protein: CASSLSQNTGELFF. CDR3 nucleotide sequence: TGTGCCAGCAGCTTGTCACAGAACACCGGGGAGCTGTTTTTT.

The CDR3 loop is CASSRRIGFRVSSYEQYF. The CDR3 DNA sequence: TGTGCCAGCAGCCGGCGCATCGGGTTCCGGGTCTCATCCTACGAGCAGTACTTC. This chain uses TRBV11-2 with TRBJ2-7, with D uncertain. Trimming left V 5 bases short and J 1 base short, with 24 bases between. The germline gives CDR1 SGHAT, CDR2 FQNNGV. This CDR3 is 18 amino acids long.